Presented here are 12 T cell receptor beta chains from one specimen sequenced in a study of breast tumors, draining lymph nodes, adjacent tissues (TCRdb year 2016). Libraries were made using multiplex PCR. Sequencing used an Illumina HiSeq 2000. TCRdb handled the public reads itself, with Q25 trimming in fastp and clone calling in MiXCR, and kept productive beta chains. Each CDR3 protein gets just one entry, which takes the most common genes and DNA from the rows behind it. This sample has about 63,000 distinct CDR3 sequences in its table, and roughly 50% of those were observed once. Approximately 19% of the sample is held by the ten biggest clonotypes. The sequencing sample was made of breast tumor tissue. These receptors came from a female donor with breast cancer. Some clones in this sample may be carry-over from other donors' samples.

This clonotype was detected many times. The chain joins TRBV29-1 to TRBJ1-4; 7 positions match TRBD1. The CDR3 length is 13 residues. Germline lookup yields CDR1 SQVTM and CDR2 ANQGSEA. V dropped 8 bases and J dropped 8; count of bases not matched to a gene: 11. This CDR3 reads CSFLQGWDEKLFF. CDR3 DNA: TGCAGCTTCCTACAGGGGTGGGACGAAAAACTGTTTTTT.

The chain carries TRBV7-3 and TRBJ2-6; D is unclear. CDR3 length: 12 residues. The germline gives CDR1 SGHTA, CDR2 FQGTGA. Trimming pared 10 bases from V and 1 base from J, leaving 5 bases between. CDR3 sequence (DNA): TGTGCCACCGGGTCTGGGGCCAACGTCCTGACTTTC. It translates to CATGSGANVLTF. Drawing the rest from reference TRBV7-3 and TRBJ2-6, the complete variable domain is GAGVSQTPSNKVTEKGKYVELRCDPISGHTALYWYRQSLGQGPEFLIYFQGTGAADDSGLPNDRFFAVRPEGSVSTLKIQRTERGDSAVYLCATGSGANVLTFGAGSRLTVL.

The rearrangement uses TRBV7-9 and TRBJ2-2; the D is unclear. The V gene lost 3 bases and the J gene lost 3 bases, with 11 bases spanning the gap. Per the germline V gene, CDR1 is SEHNR and CDR2 is FQNEAQ (reference sequence). The CDR3 extends over 15 amino acids. Here the CDR3 reads CASSFNRVDTGELFF. The CDR3 bases are TGTGCCAGCAGCTTTAATAGGGTAGACACCGGGGAGCTGTTTTTT. The whole variable domain, remainder taken from reference TRBV7-9 and TRBJ2-2, is DTGVSQNPRHKITKRGQNVTFRCDPISEHNRLYWYRQTLGQGPEFLTYFQNEAQLEKSRLLSDRFSAERPKGSFSTLEIQRTEQGDSAMYLCASSFNRVDTGELFFGEGSRLTVL.

As concerns this clonotype: The conserved phenylalanine or tryptophan is not found at the CDR3 terminus, so this likely reflects a read error. V is TRBV2 and J is TRBJ1-6; no reliable D call. Germline V gives CDR1 SNHLY, CDR2 FYNNEI. The CDR3 covers 13 residues. Trimming removed 4 bases at V and 8 bases at J, with 9 bases between. As DNA, the CDR3 is TGTGCCAGCAGTGGGGGTCGGGATTCACCCCTCCACTGT. This gives the protein CASSGGRDSPLHC.

The V call is TRBV2, the J call TRBJ2-5; D tentatively reads TRBD1 or TRBD2 (5 bases each). The CDR3 loop spans 12 amino acids. Trimming pared 6 bases from V and 5 bases from J, leaving 10 bases between. Germline CDR1 reads SNHLY; CDR2 reads FYNNEI. The DNA for the CDR3 is TGTGCCAGCAGCCAGGGAGAGGAGACCCAGTACTTC. Protein: CASSQGEETQYF.

As to this clonotype: One end of the junction varies from germline; a read error may be responsible. The chain uses TRBV9 and TRBJ2-1; possibly TRBD2 for D (6 bases). From germline, CDR1 is SGDLS and CDR2 YYNGEE. This CDR3 is 15 amino acids long. The CDR3 DNA is TGTGCCAGCAGCGTAGCGCCATCCGGGGGAAATGGGCAGTTCTTC. Its translation is CASSVAPSGGNGQFF.

The chain carries TRBV19 and TRBJ2-1; TRBD2 agrees at 11 bases. The CDR3 consists of 20 residues. Germline V gene data show CDR1 as LNHDA and CDR2 as SQIVND (reference sequence). V dropped 1 base and J dropped 0; count of bases not matched to a gene: 11. The CDR3 loop reads CASSIGRLAGSLRSYNEQFF. The CDR3 nucleotides read TGTGCCAGTAGTATAGGACGACTAGCGGGGAGCTTACGCTCCTACAATGAGCAGTTCTTC.

In this sample, this clonotype turned up many times. V gene TRBV4-1 combines with J gene TRBJ2-3, with D unclear. The germline V and J ends were trimmed by 4 bases and 3 bases, with 5 bases remaining between them. Germline-derived CDR1 and CDR2 are MGHRA and YSYEKL. The CDR3 is made up of 12 amino acids. CDR3 residues: CASSLPTDTQYF. Written as DNA, the CDR3 is TGCGCCAGCAGCCTTCCTACAGATACGCAGTATTTT.

This clonotype was seen a handful of times. Being one base from a much bigger clone, this may be a read error. This sequence joins TRBV5-5 and TRBJ2-2, with 8 bases identical to TRBD2. The CDR3 has 15 residues. Unmatched junction bases numbered 8, after V lost 1 base and J lost 9 bases. The germline V gene has CDR1 SGHKS and CDR2 YYEKEE (reference sequence). Here the CDR3 reads CASSLPGGEARELFF. For the CDR3, the DNA is TGTGCCAGCAGCTTGCCCGGGGGGGAGGCGCGGGAGCTGTTTTTT.

V and J are TRBV5-1 and TRBJ1-2; the D gene is possibly TRBD1 (6 bases). This CDR3 spans 13 amino acids. V gave up 4 bases and J gave up 4 bases, with 11 bases separating them. The germline CDR1 and CDR2 sequences are SGHRS and YFSETQ. The CDR3 sequence is CASSTLGGYGYTF. CDR3 nucleotides: TGCGCCAGCAGCACCCTAGGGGGCTATGGCTACACCTTC.

The rearrangement joins TRBV20-1 to TRBJ2-7, with D tentatively TRBD1 (6 bases). The CDR3 runs to 13 residues. Germline V gene sequence: CDR1 DFQATT, CDR2 SNEGSKA (reference sequence). V lost 2 bases to trimming and J lost 1 base, with 9 bases between them. The chain's CDR3 is CSARRTASYEQYF. CDR3 nucleotide sequence: TGCAGTGCTAGAAGGACAGCATCCTACGAGCAGTACTTC.

The CDR3: CASSLRQDYGYTF. The CDR3 coding sequence is TGTGCCAGCAGTTTAAGGCAGGACTATGGCTACACCTTC. The chain has TRBV12-3 or TRBV12-4 and TRBJ1-2; D gene uncertain. The length of the CDR3 is 13 residues. The V and J ends lost 2 bases and 3 bases respectively, with 7 bases between them.